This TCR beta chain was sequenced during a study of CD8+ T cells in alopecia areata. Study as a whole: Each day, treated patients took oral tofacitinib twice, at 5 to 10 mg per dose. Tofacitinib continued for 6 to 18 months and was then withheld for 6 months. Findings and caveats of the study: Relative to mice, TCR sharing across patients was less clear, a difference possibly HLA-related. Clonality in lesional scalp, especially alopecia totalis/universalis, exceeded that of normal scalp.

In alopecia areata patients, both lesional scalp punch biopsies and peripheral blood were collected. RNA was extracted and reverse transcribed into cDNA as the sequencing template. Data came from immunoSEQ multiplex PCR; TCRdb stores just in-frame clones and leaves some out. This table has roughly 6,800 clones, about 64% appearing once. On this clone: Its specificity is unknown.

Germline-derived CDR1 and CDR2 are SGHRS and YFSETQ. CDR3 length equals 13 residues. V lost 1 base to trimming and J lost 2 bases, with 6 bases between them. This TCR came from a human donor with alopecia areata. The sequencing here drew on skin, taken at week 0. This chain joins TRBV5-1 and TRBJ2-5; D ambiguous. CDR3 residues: CASSLLQQETQYF. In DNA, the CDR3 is TGCGCCAGCAGCTTGCTACAGCAAGAGACCCAGTACTTC.